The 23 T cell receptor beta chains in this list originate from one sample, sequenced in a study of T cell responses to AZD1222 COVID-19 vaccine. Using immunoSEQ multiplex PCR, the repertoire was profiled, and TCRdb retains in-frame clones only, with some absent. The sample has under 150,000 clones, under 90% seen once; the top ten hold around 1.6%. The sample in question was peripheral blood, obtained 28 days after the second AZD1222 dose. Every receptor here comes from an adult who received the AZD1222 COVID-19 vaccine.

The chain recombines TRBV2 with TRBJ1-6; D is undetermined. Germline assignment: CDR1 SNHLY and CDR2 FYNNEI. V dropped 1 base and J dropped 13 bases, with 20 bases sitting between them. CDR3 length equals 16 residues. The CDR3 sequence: CASSEGSQAAPLPLHF. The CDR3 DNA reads TGTGCCAGCAGTGAAGGATCTCAGGCGGCTCCCCTGCCCCTCCACTTT.

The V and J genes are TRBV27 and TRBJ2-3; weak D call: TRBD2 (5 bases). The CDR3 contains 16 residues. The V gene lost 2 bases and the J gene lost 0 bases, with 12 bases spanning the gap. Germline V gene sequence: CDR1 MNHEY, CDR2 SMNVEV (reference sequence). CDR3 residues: CASSLGAEVSTDTQYF. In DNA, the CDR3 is TGTGCCAGCAGTTTAGGTGCGGAGGTTAGCACAGATACGCAGTATTTT.

This CDR3 is CAWSVGAGGGTDTQYF. The CDR3 nucleotides read TGTGCCTGGAGTGTAGGGGCAGGGGGCGGCACAGATACGCAGTATTTT. The chain has TRBV30 and TRBJ2-3; 8 bases match TRBD1. J gave up 1 base and V 0 bases, and 6 bases lay outside the gene matches. This CDR3 has 16 amino acids. Germline lookup yields CDR1 GTSNPN and CDR2 SVGIG (reference sequence).

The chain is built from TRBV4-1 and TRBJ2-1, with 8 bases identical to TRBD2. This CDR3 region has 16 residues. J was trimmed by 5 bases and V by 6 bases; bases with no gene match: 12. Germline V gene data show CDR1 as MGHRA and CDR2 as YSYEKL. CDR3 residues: CASSYSAGASDNEQFF. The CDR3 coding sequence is TGCGCCAGCAGTTACTCAGCGGGAGCTTCCGACAATGAGCAGTTCTTC.

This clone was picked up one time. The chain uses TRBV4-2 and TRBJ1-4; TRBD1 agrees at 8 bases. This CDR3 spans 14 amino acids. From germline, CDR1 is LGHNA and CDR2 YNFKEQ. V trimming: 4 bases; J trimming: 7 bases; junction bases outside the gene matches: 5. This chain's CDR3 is CASSPPTGVEKLFF. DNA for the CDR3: TGTGCCAGCAGCCCTCCGACAGGGGTTGAAAAACTGTTTTTT.

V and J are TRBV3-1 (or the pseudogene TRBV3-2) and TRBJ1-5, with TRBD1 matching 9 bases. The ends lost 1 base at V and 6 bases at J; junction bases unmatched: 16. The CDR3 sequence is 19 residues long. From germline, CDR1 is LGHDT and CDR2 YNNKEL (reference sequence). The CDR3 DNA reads TGTGCCAGCAGCCAAGTGGGGTTGGGGGACAGGGAGACAAGTCAGCCCCAGCATTTT. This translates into CASSQVGLGDRETSQPQHF.

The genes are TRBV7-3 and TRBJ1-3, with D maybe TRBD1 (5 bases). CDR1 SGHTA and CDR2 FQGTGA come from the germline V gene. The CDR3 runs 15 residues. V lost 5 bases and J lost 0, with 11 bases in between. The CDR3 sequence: CASSPTGGSGNTIYF. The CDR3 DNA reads TGTGCCAGCAGCCCTACAGGAGGCTCTGGAAACACCATATATTTT.

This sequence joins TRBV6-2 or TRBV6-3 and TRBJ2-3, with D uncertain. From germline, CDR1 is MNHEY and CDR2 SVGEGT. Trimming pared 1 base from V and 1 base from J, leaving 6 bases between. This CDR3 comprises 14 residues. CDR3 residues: CASSYLQGTDTQYF. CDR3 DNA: TGTGCCAGCAGTTACTTGCAGGGCACAGATACGCAGTATTTT.

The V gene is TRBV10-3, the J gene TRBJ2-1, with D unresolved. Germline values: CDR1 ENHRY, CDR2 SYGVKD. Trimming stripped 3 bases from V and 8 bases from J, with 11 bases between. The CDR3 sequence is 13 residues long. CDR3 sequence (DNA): TGTGCCATCAGTGATCTTAGCCGCGATGAGCAGTTCTTC. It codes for CAISDLSRDEQFF.

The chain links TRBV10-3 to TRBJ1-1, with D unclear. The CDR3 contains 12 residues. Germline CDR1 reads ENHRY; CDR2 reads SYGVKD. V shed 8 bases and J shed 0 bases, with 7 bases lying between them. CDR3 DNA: TGTGCCATCGGGTGGTTGAACACTGAAGCTTTCTTT. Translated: CAIGWLNTEAFF.

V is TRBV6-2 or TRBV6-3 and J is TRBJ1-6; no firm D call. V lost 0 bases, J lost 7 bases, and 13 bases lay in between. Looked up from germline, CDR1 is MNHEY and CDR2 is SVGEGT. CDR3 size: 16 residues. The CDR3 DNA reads TGTGCCAGCAGTTACTCCCGAACAGTCCTGAATTCACCCCTCCACTTT. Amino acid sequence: CASSYSRTVLNSPLHF.

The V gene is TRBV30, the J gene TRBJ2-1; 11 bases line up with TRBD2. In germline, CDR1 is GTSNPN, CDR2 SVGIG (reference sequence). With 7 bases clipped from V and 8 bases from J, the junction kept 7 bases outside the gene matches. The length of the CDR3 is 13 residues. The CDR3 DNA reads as TGTGCCTCCTCTAGCGGGGGGCCCGATGAGCAGTTCTTC. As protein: CASSSGGPDEQFF.

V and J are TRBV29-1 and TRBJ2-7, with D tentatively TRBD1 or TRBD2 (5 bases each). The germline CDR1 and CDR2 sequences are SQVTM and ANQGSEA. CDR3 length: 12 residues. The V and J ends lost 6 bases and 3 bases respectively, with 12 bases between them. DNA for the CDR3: TGCAGCGTCGTGGGACCAGGCTACGAGCAGTACTTC. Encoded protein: CSVVGPGYEQYF.

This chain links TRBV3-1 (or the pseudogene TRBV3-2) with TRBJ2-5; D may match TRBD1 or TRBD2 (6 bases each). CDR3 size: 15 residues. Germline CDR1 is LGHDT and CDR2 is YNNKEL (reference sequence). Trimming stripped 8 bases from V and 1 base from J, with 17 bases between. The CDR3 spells CASEGPRGLQETQYF. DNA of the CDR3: TGTGCCAGCGAGGGACCCAGGGGACTCCAAGAGACCCAGTACTTC.

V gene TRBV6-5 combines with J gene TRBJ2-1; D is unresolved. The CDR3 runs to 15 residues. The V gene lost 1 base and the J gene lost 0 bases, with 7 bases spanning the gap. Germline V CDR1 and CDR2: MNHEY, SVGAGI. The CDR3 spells CASSYYGNSYNEQFF. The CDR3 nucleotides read TGTGCCAGCAGTTACTATGGGAACTCCTACAATGAGCAGTTCTTC.

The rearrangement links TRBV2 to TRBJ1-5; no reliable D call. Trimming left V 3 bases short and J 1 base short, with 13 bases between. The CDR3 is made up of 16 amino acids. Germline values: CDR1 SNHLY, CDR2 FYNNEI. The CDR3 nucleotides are TGTGCCAGCAGTGATAATCTCGGTGGGAGCAATCAGCCCCAGCATTTT. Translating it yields CASSDNLGGSNQPQHF.

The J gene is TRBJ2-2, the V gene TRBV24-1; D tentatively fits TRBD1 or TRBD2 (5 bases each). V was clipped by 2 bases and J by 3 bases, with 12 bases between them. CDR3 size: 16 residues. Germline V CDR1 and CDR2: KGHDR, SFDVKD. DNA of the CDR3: TGTGCCACCAGTGATTCAGACAAGGGACACACCGGGGAGCTGTTTTTT. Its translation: CATSDSDKGHTGELFF.

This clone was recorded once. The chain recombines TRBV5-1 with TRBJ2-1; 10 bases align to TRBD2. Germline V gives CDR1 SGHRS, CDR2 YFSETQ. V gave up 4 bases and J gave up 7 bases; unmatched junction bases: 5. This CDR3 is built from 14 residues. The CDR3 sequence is CASSRTSGQNEQFF. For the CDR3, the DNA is TGCGCCAGCAGCCGGACTAGCGGACAAAATGAGCAGTTCTTC.

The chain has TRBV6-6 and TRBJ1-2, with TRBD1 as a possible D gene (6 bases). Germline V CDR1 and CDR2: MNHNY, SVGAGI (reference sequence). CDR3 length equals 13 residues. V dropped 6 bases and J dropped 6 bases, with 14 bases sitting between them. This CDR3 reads CASRKQGGDGYTF. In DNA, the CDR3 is TGTGCCAGCAGGAAACAGGGCGGGGATGGCTACACCTTC.

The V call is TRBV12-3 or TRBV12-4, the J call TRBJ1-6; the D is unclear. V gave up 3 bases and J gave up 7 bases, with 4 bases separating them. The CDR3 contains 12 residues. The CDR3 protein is CASSFGNSPLHF. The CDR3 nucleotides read TGTGCCAGCAGTTTTGGAAATTCACCCCTCCACTTT.

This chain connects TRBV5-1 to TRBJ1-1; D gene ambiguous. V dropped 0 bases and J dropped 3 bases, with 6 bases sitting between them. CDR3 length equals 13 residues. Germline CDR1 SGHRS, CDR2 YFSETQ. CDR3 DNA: TGCGCCAGCAGCTTGGTAGCAGACACTGAAGCTTTCTTT. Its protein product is CASSLVADTEAFF.

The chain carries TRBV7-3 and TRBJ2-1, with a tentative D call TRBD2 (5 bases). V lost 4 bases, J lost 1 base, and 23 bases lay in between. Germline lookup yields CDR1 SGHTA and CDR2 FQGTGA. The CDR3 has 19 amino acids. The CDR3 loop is CASSSRSRAESGSYNEQFF. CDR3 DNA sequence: TGTGCCAGCAGCTCGCGTTCGCGGGCTGAGTCCGGATCCTACAATGAGCAGTTCTTC. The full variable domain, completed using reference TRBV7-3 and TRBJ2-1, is GAGVSQTPSNKVTEKGKYVELRCDPISGHTALYWYRQSLGQGPEFLIYFQGTGAADDSGLPNDRFFAVRPEGSVSTLKIQRTERGDSAVYLCASSSRSRAESGSYNEQFFGPGTRLTVL.

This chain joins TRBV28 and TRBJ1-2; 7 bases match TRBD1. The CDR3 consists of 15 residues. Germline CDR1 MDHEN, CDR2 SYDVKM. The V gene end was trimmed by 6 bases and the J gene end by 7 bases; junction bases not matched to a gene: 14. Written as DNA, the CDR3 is TGTGCCAGCAGAAATTTCGGGGACAGATACCGTGGCTACACCTTC. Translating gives CASRNFGDRYRGYTF.